This T cell receptor (beta chain) came from a study of blood T cell repertoires in COVID-19. Study-wide context: From the United States, Italy and Spain came samples of acute and convalescent COVID-19.

Germline loops: CDR1 MDHEN, CDR2 SYDVKM. CDR3 size: 11 residues. V lost 4 bases to trimming and J lost 3 bases, with 2 bases between them. Repertoires were generated with immunoSEQ multiplex PCR, while TCRdb's copy carries only in-frame clones and drops some. Counted here are around 290,000 clones, roughly 90% occurring once; the ten biggest clones make up 1.1%. This TCR was recovered from a woman in her twenties or thirties who had recovered from COVID-19. Sequencing was done on a sample of PBMCs or T cells enriched from blood (not recorded which). The chain recombines TRBV28 with TRBJ2-3; no reliable D call. CDR3 sequence: CASSSTDTQYF. The DNA of the CDR3 is TGTGCCAGCAGTTCGACAGATACGCAGTATTTT.